These 11 T cell receptor beta chains share one sample of origin, sequenced in a study of CD4 T cells in relation to SARS-CoV-2 and coronaviruses. No antigen has been identified for these receptors. Sequencing was performed with immunoSEQ multiplex PCR; in TCRdb, only in-frame clones are kept and a portion is missing. The sample has about 40,000 clones; around three quarters are singletons. Sequencing used memory CD4+ T cells from PBMCs, cultured in vitro. Every receptor here comes from an adult with COVID-19.

CDR3 in amino acids: CASSLAGTEQYF. The DNA for the CDR3 is TGCGCCAGCAGCTTGGCAGGGACCGAGCAGTACTTC. The chain couples TRBV5-1 to TRBJ2-7; D could derive from TRBD1 or TRBD2 (5 bases each). The germline V gene has CDR1 SGHRS and CDR2 YFSETQ. This CDR3 spans 12 amino acids. V was trimmed by 0 bases and J by 6 bases, leaving 7 bases between them.

This clone has a handful of counts. The rearrangement links TRBV28 to TRBJ1-1; 9 nucleotides line up with TRBD1. Trimming removed 6 bases from V and 3 bases from J; junction bases left unmatched: 11. This CDR3 region has 16 residues. Germline V gene data show CDR1 as MDHEN and CDR2 as SYDVKM. CDR3 residues: CASSHRTGAGDTEAFF. CDR3 DNA: TGTGCCAGCAGCCACAGGACAGGGGCTGGGGACACTGAAGCTTTCTTT.

This clone was detected only a few times. Here the CDR3 reads CASSLDRVKDEQYF. Here the CDR3 DNA reads TGTGCCAGCAGCTTAGACAGGGTGAAAGACGAGCAGTACTTC. The J gene is TRBJ2-7, the V gene TRBV7-8, with D tentatively TRBD1 (6 bases). Germline V gene data show CDR1 as SGHVS and CDR2 as FQNEAQ. CDR3 length equals 14 residues. Trimming stripped 1 base from V and 5 bases from J, with 12 bases between.

The rearrangement uses TRBV29-1 and TRBJ2-1; 13 nucleotides align to TRBD2. V was clipped by 6 bases and J by 8 bases; unmatched bases: 4. The germline V gene encodes CDR1 SQVTM and CDR2 ANQGSEA. The CDR3 length is 13 residues. The CDR3 DNA follows: TGCAGCGTGCGGACTAGCGGGAGCTATGAGCAGTTCTTC. Its protein product is CSVRTSGSYEQFF.

Comments on this clone: The same CDR3 is also encoded by other DNA sequences in this sample. The chain is built from TRBV27 and TRBJ2-7; 9 positions agree with TRBD1. After removal of 8 bases from V and 4 bases from J, the junction contained 9 bases not matched to a gene. Germline CDR1 reads MNHEY; CDR2 reads SMNVEV (reference sequence). The length of the CDR3 is 14 residues. In DNA form, the CDR3 reads TGTGCCAGCTCTCCGGACAGGGGAGGGTACGAGCAGTACTTC. It translates to CASSPDRGGYEQYF.

This clone turned up a few times. The rearrangement links TRBV18 to TRBJ2-2; no firm D call. V gave up 3 bases and J gave up 3 bases, with 5 bases separating them. Germline V CDR1 and CDR2: KGHSH, LQKENI. The CDR3 has 13 amino acids. This CDR3 is CASSPQDTGELFF. The CDR3 nucleotides read TGTGCCAGCTCACCTCAGGACACCGGGGAGCTGTTTTTT.

The gene calls are TRBV5-1 and TRBJ2-2, with D uncertain. The length of the CDR3 is 13 residues. V shed 2 bases and J shed 5 bases, with 7 bases lying between them. Germline CDR1 SGHRS, CDR2 YFSETQ. The CDR3 DNA is TGCGCCAGCAGCTTCCCTAGGACCGGGGAGCTGTTTTTT. It specifies CASSFPRTGELFF.

This clone is deemed medium-sized (0.01 to 0.1%). This chain connects TRBV30 to TRBJ2-5, with no clear D. There are 15 residues in the CDR3. Looked up from germline, CDR1 is GTSNPN and CDR2 is SVGIG (reference sequence). The ends were cut back, 1 base at V and 1 base at J, with 13 bases in the middle. DNA of the CDR3: TGTGCCTGGAGTGCTTTGGACCGAATCCAAGAGACCCAGTACTTC. It codes for CAWSALDRIQETQYF.

The gene calls are TRBV18 and TRBJ1-5; D gene unclear. From germline, CDR1 is KGHSH and CDR2 LQKENI. V lost 2 bases and J lost 6, with 8 bases in between. This CDR3 is 13 amino acids long. CDR3 protein: CASSPGVSQPQHF. The CDR3 DNA reads TGTGCCAGCTCACCAGGGGTTAGTCAGCCCCAGCATTTT.

This clone was seen a few times. The CDR3 DNA follows: TGCAGCGTTGCCCAACTAGTCGGAAATGAGCAGTTCTTC. Amino acids: CSVAQLVGNEQFF. The chain has TRBV29-1 and TRBJ2-1; D possibly corresponds to TRBD2 (5 bases). CDR1 SQVTM and CDR2 ANQGSEA come from the germline V gene. The CDR3 covers 13 residues. V lost 4 bases and J lost 7, with 14 bases in between.

This clone appeared a single time. V is TRBV2 and J is TRBJ2-7, with no clear D. The CDR3 contains 16 residues. Looked up from germline, CDR1 is SNHLY and CDR2 is FYNNEI. Trimming stripped 8 bases from V and 0 bases from J, with 20 bases between. The CDR3, as DNA: TGTGCCAGCCGGAAACCTGGTTCCATCCTCTCCTACGAGCAGTACTTC. This translates into CASRKPGSILSYEQYF. Supplemented by reference TRBV2 and TRBJ2-7, the full variable domain reads EPEVTQTPSHQVTQMGQEVILRCVPISNHLYFYWYRQILGQKVEFLVSFYNNEISEKSEIFDDQFSVERPDGSNFTLKIRSTKLEDSAMYFCASRKPGSILSYEQYFGPGTRLTVT.